A selection of T cell receptor beta chains follows, all from one sample in a study of cytomegalovirus exposure and HLA in healthy donors. Clones were read by immunoSEQ multiplex PCR, and TCRdb kept only the in-frame ones, dropping some. This table has more than 90,000 clones, about four fifths appearing once. Sequencing was done on a sample of PBMCs. Source of these receptors: a woman aged 40 to 50 in good health and CMV-seronegative. Each CDR3 is given with its conserved first and last residue. A D gene is named only where the DNA matches it firmly.

v_gene: TRBV15; d_gene: TRBD1; CDR3aa: CATSSRDRADTQYF
v_gene: TRBV18; d_gene: NA; CDR3aa: CASSLAQGRLSYEQYF
v_gene: TRBV4-2; d_gene: NA; CDR3aa: CASSQAGAGPSYEQYF
v_gene: TRBV7-2; d_gene: TRBD2; CDR3aa: CASSVGASGAYEQYF
v_gene: TRBV5-8; d_gene: NA; CDR3aa: CASSLDQLTDTQYF
v_gene: TRBV18; d_gene: NA; CDR3aa: CASSPPGWRSSGANVLTF
v_gene: TRBV2; d_gene: NA; CDR3aa: CASSGFRGSGYTF
v_gene: TRBV6-5; d_gene: NA; CDR3aa: CASRGPGVRQPQHF
v_gene: TRBV7-9; d_gene: TRBD1; CDR3aa: CASSLLTGGVNTEAFF
v_gene: TRBV6-1; d_gene: TRBD1; CDR3aa: CASSEQQGSSEQFF
v_gene: TRBV6-6; d_gene: NA; CDR3aa: CASGIQDSYEQYF
v_gene: TRBV11-1; d_gene: TRBD2; CDR3aa: CASSLARLAGGETQYF
v_gene: TRBV29-1; d_gene: NA; CDR3aa: CSVGHSGQETQYF
v_gene: TRBV11-2; d_gene: NA; CDR3aa: CASSQGHANTEAFF
v_gene: TRBV7-3; d_gene: NA; CDR3aa: CASSLDGASYNEQFF
v_gene: TRBV10-3; d_gene: TRBD2; CDR3aa: CAISLGRDEQYF
v_gene: TRBV30; d_gene: TRBD1; CDR3aa: CAWSAGQNNSPLHF
v_gene: TRBV2; d_gene: NA; CDR3aa: CAGGGRAIDEQYF
v_gene: TRBV6-5; d_gene: TRBD2; CDR3aa: CASSTLAGGSDTQYF
v_gene: TRBV6-5; d_gene: TRBD1; CDR3aa: CASSASRDRFPEAFF
v_gene: TRBV14; d_gene: NA; CDR3aa: CASSQDGSRARQRAQPQHF
v_gene: TRBV7-9; d_gene: NA; CDR3aa: CASRSPPGIAGNTIYF
v_gene: TRBV11-2; d_gene: NA; CDR3aa: CASSLSGFEDNEQFF
v_gene: TRBV5-1; d_gene: NA; CDR3aa: CASSPRWETGYEQYF
v_gene: TRBV21-1; d_gene: NA; CDR3aa: CASTPGGGVSTGELFF
v_gene: TRBV5-1; d_gene: NA; CDR3aa: CASSLGTADIGELFF
v_gene: TRBV4-2; d_gene: TRBD2; CDR3aa: CASSQDRAGVAYNEQFF
v_gene: TRBV2; d_gene: NA; CDR3aa: CASSEVRSPNEKLFF
v_gene: TRBV19; d_gene: TRBD2; CDR3aa: CASSRGLAGPYEQYF
v_gene: TRBV6-6; d_gene: TRBD1; CDR3aa: CATFPGQPNTGELFF
v_gene: TRBV7-9; d_gene: TRBD2; CDR3aa: CASSFLSGGSSHEQYF
v_gene: TRBV7-9; d_gene: TRBD1; CDR3aa: CSSSSRDREKSPLHF
v_gene: TRBV15; d_gene: NA; CDR3aa: CATSRDGSTYEQYF